One TCR beta chain is described in this entry. The germline CDR1 and CDR2 sequences are MNHNS and SASEGT. The V gene lost 3 bases and the J gene lost 6 bases, with 12 bases spanning the gap. The CDR3 extends over 14 amino acids. These data originate in a study of blood T cell repertoires in COVID-19. Across the study: PBMCs, B-cell-depleted T cells, or T cells provided the cDNA or gDNA that made up the material.

Some clones are missing from TCRdb's copy, which holds only in-frame ones; the method was immunoSEQ multiplex PCR. This table has about 170,000 clones, 89% appearing once. The sample consisted of PBMCs or T cells enriched from blood (not recorded which). This receptor was obtained from a woman aged 18-29 years who had recovered from COVID-19. The rearrangement joins TRBV6-1 to TRBJ2-1, with D tentatively TRBD2 (6 bases). CDR3 DNA sequence: TGTGCCAGCAGTGAGGGGGGAGCAGTCAATGAGCAGTTCTTC. Protein product: CASSEGGAVNEQFF.